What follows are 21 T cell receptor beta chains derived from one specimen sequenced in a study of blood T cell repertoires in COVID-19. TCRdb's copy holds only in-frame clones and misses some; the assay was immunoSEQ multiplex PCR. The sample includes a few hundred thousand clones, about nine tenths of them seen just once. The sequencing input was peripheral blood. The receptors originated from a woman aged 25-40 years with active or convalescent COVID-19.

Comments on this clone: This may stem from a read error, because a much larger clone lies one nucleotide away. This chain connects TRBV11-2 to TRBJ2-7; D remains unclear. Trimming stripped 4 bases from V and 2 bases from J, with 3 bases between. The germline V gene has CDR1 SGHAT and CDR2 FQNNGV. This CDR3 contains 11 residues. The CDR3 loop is CASSSAYEQYF. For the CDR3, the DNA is TGTGCCAGCAGCTCTGCCTACGAGCAGTACTTC. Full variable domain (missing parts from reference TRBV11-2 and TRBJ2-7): EAGVAQSPRYKIIEKRQSVAFWCNPISGHATLYWYQQILGQGPKLLIQFQNNGVVDDSQLPKDRFSAERLKGVDSTLKIQPAKLEDSAVYLCASSSAYEQYFGPGTRLTVT.

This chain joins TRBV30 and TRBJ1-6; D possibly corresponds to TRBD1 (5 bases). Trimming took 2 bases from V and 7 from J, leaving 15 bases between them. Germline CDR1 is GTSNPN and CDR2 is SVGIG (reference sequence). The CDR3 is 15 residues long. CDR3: CAWSPPDKRNSPLHF. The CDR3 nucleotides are TGTGCCTGGAGTCCCCCGGACAAAAGAAATTCACCCCTCCACTTT.

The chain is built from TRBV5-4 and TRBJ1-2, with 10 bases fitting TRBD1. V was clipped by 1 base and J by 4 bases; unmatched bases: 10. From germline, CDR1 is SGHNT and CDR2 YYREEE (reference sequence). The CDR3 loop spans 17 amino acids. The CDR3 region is CASSLNPDRGDFYGYTF. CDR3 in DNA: TGTGCCAGCAGCTTGAACCCGGACAGGGGGGACTTCTATGGCTACACCTTC.

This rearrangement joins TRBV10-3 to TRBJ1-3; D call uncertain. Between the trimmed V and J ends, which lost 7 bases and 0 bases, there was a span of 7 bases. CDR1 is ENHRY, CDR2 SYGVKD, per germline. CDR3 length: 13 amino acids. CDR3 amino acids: CAIKESSGNTIYF. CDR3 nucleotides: TGTGCCATCAAAGAGAGCTCTGGAAACACCATATATTTT.

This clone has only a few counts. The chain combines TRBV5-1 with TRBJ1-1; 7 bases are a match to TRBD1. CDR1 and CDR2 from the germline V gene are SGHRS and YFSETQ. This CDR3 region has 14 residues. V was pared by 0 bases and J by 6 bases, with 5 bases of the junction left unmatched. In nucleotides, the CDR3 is TGCGCCAGCAGCTTGGTACAGGGGTCCCCTGAAGCTTTCTTT. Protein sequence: CASSLVQGSPEAFF.

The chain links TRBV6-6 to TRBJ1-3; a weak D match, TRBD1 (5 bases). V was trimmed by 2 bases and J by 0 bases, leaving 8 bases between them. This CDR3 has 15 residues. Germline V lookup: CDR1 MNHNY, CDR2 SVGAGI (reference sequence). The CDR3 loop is CASSYGGSSGNTIYF. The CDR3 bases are TGTGCCAGCAGTTACGGGGGGAGCTCTGGAAACACCATATATTTT.

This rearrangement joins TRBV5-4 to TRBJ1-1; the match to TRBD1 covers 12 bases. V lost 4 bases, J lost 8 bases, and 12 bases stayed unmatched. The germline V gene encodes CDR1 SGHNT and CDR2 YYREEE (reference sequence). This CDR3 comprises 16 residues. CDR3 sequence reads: CASSVGGGTGGAEAFF. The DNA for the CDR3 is TGTGCCAGCAGCGTAGGGGGAGGGACAGGGGGCGCCGAAGCTTTCTTT. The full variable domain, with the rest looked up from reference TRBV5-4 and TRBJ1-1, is ETGVTQSPTHLIKTRGQQVTLRCSSQSGHNTVSWYQQALGQGPQFIFQYYREEENGRGNFPPRFSGLQFPNYSSELNVNALELDDSALYLCASSVGGGTGGAEAFFGQGTRLTVV.

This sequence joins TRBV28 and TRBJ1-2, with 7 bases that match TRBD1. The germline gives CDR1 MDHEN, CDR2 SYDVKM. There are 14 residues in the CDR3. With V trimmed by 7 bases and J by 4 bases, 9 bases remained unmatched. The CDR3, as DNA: TGTGCCAGCAAAACGACAGGGCGTGGCTATGGCTACACCTTC. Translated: CASKTTGRGYGYTF.

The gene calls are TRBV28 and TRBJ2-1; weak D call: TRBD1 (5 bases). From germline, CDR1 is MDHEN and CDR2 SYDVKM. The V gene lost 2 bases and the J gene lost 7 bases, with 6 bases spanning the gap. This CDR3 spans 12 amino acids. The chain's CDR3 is CASSLKGNEQFF. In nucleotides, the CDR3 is TGTGCCAGCAGTTTAAAGGGGAATGAGCAGTTCTTC.

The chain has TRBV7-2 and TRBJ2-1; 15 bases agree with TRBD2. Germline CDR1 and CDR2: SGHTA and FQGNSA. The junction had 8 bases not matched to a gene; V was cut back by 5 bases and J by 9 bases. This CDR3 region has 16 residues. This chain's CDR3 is CASSRRTSGGAPEQFF. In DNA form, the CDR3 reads TGTGCCAGCAGCAGGAGGACTAGCGGGGGGGCCCCTGAGCAGTTCTTC. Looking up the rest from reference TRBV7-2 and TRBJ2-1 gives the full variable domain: GAGVSQSPSNKVTEKGKDVELRCDPISGHTALYWYRQSLGQGLEFLIYFQGNSAPDKSGLPSDRFSAERTGGSVSTLTIQRTQQEDSAVYLCASSRRTSGGAPEQFFGPGTRLTVL.

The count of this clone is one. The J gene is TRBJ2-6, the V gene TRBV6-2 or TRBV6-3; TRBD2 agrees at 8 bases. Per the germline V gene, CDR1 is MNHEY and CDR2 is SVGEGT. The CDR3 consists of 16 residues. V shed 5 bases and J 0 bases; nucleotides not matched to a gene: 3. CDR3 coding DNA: TGTGCCAGCAGTCCCCGGGGGGGCTCTGGGGCCAACGTCCTGACTTTC. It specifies CASSPRGGSGANVLTF.

Here the CDR3 reads CASGTGHSGNTIYF. The CDR3 nucleotides read TGTGCCAGCGGAACAGGCCACTCTGGAAACACCATATATTTT. The V and J genes are TRBV6-5 and TRBJ1-3, with D tentatively TRBD1 (5 bases). The CDR3 is 14 amino acids. The ends were cut back, 8 bases at V and 0 bases at J, with 11 bases in the middle. Germline CDR1 reads MNHEY; CDR2 reads SVGAGI.

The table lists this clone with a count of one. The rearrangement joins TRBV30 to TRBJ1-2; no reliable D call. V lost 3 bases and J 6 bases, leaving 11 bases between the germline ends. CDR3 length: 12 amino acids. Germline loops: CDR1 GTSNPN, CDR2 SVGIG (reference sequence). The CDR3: CAWSRQVDGYTF. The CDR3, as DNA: TGTGCCTGGAGCCGCCAGGTGGATGGCTACACCTTC. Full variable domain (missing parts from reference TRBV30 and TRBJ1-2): SQTIHQWPATLVQPVGSPLSLECTVEGTSNPNLYWYRQAAGRGLQLLFYSVGIGQISSEVPQNLSASRPQDRQFILSSKKLLLSDSGFYLCAWSRQVDGYTFGSGTRLTVV.

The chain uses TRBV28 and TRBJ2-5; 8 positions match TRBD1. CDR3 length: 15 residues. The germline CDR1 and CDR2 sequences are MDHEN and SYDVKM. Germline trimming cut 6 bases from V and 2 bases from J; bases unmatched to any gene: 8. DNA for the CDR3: TGTGCCAGCAGGCGCCGACAGGGGAAACAAGAGACCCAGTACTTC. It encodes CASRRRQGKQETQYF.

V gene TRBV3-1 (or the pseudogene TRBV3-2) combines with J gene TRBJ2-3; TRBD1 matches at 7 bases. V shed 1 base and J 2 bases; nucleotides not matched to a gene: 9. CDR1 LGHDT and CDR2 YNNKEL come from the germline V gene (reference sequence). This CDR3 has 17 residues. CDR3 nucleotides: TGTGCCAGCAGCCAAGGTAGGGGGCGCGGATACACAGATACGCAGTATTTT. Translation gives CASSQGRGRGYTDTQYF.

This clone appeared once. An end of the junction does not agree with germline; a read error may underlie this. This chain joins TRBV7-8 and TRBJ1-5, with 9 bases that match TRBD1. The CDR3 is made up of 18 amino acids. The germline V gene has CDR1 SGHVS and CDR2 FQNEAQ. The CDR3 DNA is TGTGCCAGCAGCTTAGCCGGGACAGGGACGCGAAGCAGTCAGCCCCAGCATTTT. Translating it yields CASSLAGTGTRSSQPQHF.

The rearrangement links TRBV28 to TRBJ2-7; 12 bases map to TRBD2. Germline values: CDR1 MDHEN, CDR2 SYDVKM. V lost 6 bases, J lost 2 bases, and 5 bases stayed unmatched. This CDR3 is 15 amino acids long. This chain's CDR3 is CASRGLAGITYEQYF. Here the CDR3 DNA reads TGTGCCAGCAGAGGACTAGCGGGGATCACCTACGAGCAGTACTTC.

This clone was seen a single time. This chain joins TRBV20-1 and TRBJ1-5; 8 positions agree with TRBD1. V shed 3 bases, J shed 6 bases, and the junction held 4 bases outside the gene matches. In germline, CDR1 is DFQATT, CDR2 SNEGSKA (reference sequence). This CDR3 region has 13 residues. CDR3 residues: CSASRQGIQPQHF. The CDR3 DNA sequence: TGCAGTGCTAGTAGACAGGGGATTCAGCCCCAGCATTTT.

The CDR3 spells CASSSGAGGYEQYF. In nucleotides, the CDR3 is TGCGCCAGCAGCTCTGGGGCAGGGGGCTACGAGCAGTACTTC. This chain connects TRBV5-1 to TRBJ2-7; 7 bases are a match to TRBD1. CDR3 length: 14 amino acids. Germline values: CDR1 SGHRS, CDR2 YFSETQ. V trimming: 3 bases; J trimming: 3 bases; junction bases outside the gene matches: 6.

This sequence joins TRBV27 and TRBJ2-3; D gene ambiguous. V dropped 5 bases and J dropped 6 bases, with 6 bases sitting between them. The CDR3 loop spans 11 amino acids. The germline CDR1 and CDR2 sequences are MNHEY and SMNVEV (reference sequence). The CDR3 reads CASSPRDTQYF. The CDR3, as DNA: TGTGCCAGCAGTCCTAGGGATACGCAGTATTTT.

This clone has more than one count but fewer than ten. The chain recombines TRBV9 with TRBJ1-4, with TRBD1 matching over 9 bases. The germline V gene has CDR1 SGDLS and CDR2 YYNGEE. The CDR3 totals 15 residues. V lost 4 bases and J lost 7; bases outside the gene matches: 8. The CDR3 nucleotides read TGTGCCAGCAGCCCTCGGACAGGGGTCGGTGAAAAACTGTTTTTT. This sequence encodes CASSPRTGVGEKLFF.